The 12 T cell receptor beta chains listed next were all sequenced from one sample in a study of T cells in Graves' hyperthyroidism and ophthalmopathy. Authors of the study amplified TCR beta CDR3 regions from RNA transcripts. The HTBI set primed first-round TCR CDR3 RT-PCR. One entry per CDR3 protein results from TCRdb running MiXCR on the multiplex PCR reads. The repertoire includes about 720,000 distinct CDR3 sequences, around 19% of them detected once, and 16% sits in the top ten. What was sequenced was blood. The source is a woman between 50 and 59 years old with Graves' hyperthyroidism that later progressed to Graves' ophthalmopathy.

This clonotype was found a few times. The gene calls are TRBV30 and TRBJ2-7; D might be TRBD1 or TRBD2, each matching 5 bases. CDR1 is GTSNPN, CDR2 SVGIG, per germline (reference sequence). The CDR3 extends over 15 amino acids. Deletions cut 3 bases from V and 2 bases from J, with 17 bases between. In DNA, the CDR3 is TGTGCCTGGAGCGATAATCGGGGCAGACCCTACGAGCAGTACTTC. This gives the protein CAWSDNRGRPYEQYF. Full variable domain (outside the CDR3, taken from reference TRBV30 and TRBJ2-7): SQTIHQWPATLVQPVGSPLSLECTVEGTSNPNLYWYRQAAGRGLQLLFYSVGIGQISSEVPQNLSASRPQDRQFILSSKKLLLSDSGFYLCAWSDNRGRPYEQYFGPGTRLTVT.

Concerning this clonotype itself: A much larger clone sits a single nucleotide away, making a read error possible. The J gene is TRBJ2-7, the V gene TRBV7-2; D is unclear. The CDR3 runs 14 residues. Germline CDR1 and CDR2: SGHTA and FQGNSA. The CDR3 coding sequence is TGTGCCAGCAGCTTTAGTAGGGCGTCCTACGAGGAGTACTTC. Protein product: CASSFSRASYEEYF.

CDR3 protein: CASSTSLDLLNTEAFF. The CDR3 DNA is TGTGCCAGTAGTACAAGTTTGGACCTATTGAACACTGAAGCTTTCTTT. V usage is TRBV19 and J usage is TRBJ1-1, with D unclear. Between the trimmed V and J ends, which lost 4 bases and 0 bases, there was a span of 15 bases. This CDR3 has 16 residues. Germline V gives CDR1 LNHDA, CDR2 SQIVND (reference sequence).

In DNA form, the CDR3 reads TGCGCCAGCAGCACTAGCGGGGGAACCCAAGAGACCCAGTACTTC. Amino acid sequence: CASSTSGGTQETQYF. The chain joins TRBV5-1 to TRBJ2-5; 11 bases align to TRBD2. Germline V lookup: CDR1 SGHRS, CDR2 YFSETQ. The CDR3 length is 15 residues. J lost 1 base, V lost 4 bases, and 3 bases had no gene match.

This clonotype occurred many times. The chain has TRBV5-1 and TRBJ2-1; 7 bases are a match to TRBD1. The V segment lost 3 bases and the J segment 3 bases; nucleotides outside the gene matches: 0. CDR3 size: 13 residues. Germline V gene lookup returns CDR1 SGHRS and CDR2 YFSETQ. CDR3 DNA: TGCGCCAGCAGCTGGGACAGCTACAATGAGCAGTTCTTC. This encodes CASSWDSYNEQFF.

This clonotype appeared many times. The rearrangement joins TRBV3-1 to TRBJ2-3; 10 nucleotides match TRBD2. Losses at the gene ends were 4 bases for V and 3 bases for J; bases not matched to a gene: 10. CDR1 is LGHDT, CDR2 YNNKEL, per germline (reference sequence). The CDR3 extends over 17 amino acids. The CDR3 spells CASSRVTSGFGTDTQYF. The DNA of the CDR3 is TGTGCCAGCAGCCGCGTGACTAGCGGGTTTGGGACAGATACGCAGTATTTT.

The J gene is TRBJ2-6, the V gene TRBV28; no definite D call. Deletions cut 5 bases from V and 0 bases from J, with 8 bases between. Germline CDR1 and CDR2: MDHEN and SYDVKM. The CDR3 length is 15 residues. CDR3 amino acids: CASSRPLSGANVLTF. CDR3 coding DNA: TGTGCCAGCAGTCGGCCCCTCTCTGGGGCCAACGTCCTGACTTTC.

The J gene is TRBJ1-2, the V gene TRBV6-2 or TRBV6-3; 7 bases align to TRBD1. From germline, CDR1 is MNHEY and CDR2 SVGEGT. The CDR3 loop spans 15 amino acids. V was pared by 5 bases and J by 6 bases, with 12 bases of the junction left unmatched. CDR3: CASSAYKGAEDGYTF. CDR3 bases: TGTGCCAGCAGTGCCTACAAGGGGGCGGAAGATGGCTACACCTTC.

This clonotype was observed a handful of times. The chain combines TRBV11-2 with TRBJ1-5; D possibly corresponds to TRBD1 (6 bases). CDR1 is SGHAT, CDR2 FQNNGV, per germline. V dropped 1 base and J dropped 8 bases, with 12 bases sitting between them. The CDR3 length is 14 residues. The CDR3 sequence: CASSLAGGWEPQHF. The DNA of the CDR3 is TGTGCCAGCAGCTTAGCCGGGGGCTGGGAGCCCCAGCATTTT.

Ten or more counts support this clonotype. The rearrangement links TRBV2 to TRBJ1-5; 7 bases match TRBD1. V lost 8 bases and J lost 4; bases outside the gene matches: 8. Germline loops: CDR1 SNHLY, CDR2 FYNNEI. The CDR3 is 14 amino acids. CDR3 in DNA: TGTGCCAGCCCCGAGGGGGCCAAGAATCAGCCCCAGCATTTT. It encodes CASPEGAKNQPQHF.

Many counts were recorded for this clonotype. This chain connects TRBV18 to TRBJ1-2; weak D call: TRBD1 (5 bases). This CDR3 comprises 13 residues. With 5 bases removed from V and 8 bases from J, the gap between germline ends came to 15 bases. The germline V gene encodes CDR1 KGHSH and CDR2 LQKENI. This CDR3 reads CASSTTTESGYTF. Written as DNA, the CDR3 is TGTGCCAGCTCAACAACGACAGAATCCGGCTACACCTTC.

This sequence joins TRBV3-1 and TRBJ2-5; maybe TRBD2 (6 bases). Germline assignment: CDR1 LGHDT and CDR2 YNNKEL (reference sequence). This CDR3 has 13 residues. The germline V and J ends were trimmed by 2 bases and 5 bases, with 9 bases remaining between them. The CDR3 is CASSQLGGETQYF. CDR3 sequence (DNA): TGTGCCAGCAGCCAACTAGGAGGGGAGACCCAGTACTTC.